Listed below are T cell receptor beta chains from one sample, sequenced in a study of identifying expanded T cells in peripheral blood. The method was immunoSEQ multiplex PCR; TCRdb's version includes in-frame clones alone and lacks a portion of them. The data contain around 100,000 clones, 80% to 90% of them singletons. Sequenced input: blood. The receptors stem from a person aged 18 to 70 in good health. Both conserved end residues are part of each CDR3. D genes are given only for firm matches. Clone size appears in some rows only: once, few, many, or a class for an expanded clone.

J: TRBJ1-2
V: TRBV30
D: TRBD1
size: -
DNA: TGTGCCCTAAGACAGGGTGCTACTAACTATGGCTACACCTTC
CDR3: CALRQGATNYGYTF

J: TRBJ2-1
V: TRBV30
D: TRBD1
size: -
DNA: TGTGCCGGGTCCACAGGGGTCGGATACAATGAGCAGTTCTTC
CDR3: CAGSTGVGYNEQFF

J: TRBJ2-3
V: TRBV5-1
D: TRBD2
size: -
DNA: TGCGCCAGCAGCGAAGCGGGGGGGCTTGTTAGTACGCAGTATTTT
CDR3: CASSEAGGLVSTQYF

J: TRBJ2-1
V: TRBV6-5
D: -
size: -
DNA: TGTGCCAGCAGTTATCGATGGGCAGGAAAGGCGGGTGAGCAGTTCTTC
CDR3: CASSYRWAGKAGEQFF

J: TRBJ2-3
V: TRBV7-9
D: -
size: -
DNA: TGTGCCAGCAGCTTTCGGCGTGGGGGGGGCGGTGGCACAGATACGCAGTATTTT
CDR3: CASSFRRGGGGGTDTQYF

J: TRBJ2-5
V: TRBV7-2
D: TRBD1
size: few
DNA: TGTGCCAGCAGCTTACCCCTCGGAGGCAGGGGGTTAATAGAGACCCAGTACTTC
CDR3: CASSLPLGGRGLIETQYF

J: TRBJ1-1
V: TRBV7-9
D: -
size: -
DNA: TGTGCCAGCAGCTTAGCATCAGGCCCGAACACTGAAGCTTTCTTT
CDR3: CASSLASGPNTEAFF

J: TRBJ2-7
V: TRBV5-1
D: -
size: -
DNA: TGCGCCAGCAGCTTGTCCCGAACCTACGAGCAGTACTTC
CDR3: CASSLSRTYEQYF

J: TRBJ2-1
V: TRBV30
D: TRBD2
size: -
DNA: TGTGCCTGGAGTGTGGGGGGGGATAATGAGCAGTTCTTC
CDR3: CAWSVGGDNEQFF

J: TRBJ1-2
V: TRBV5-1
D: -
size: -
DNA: TGCGCCAGCAGCTTGGCCGGGGTTGTTGGCTATGGCTACACCTTC
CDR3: CASSLAGVVGYGYTF

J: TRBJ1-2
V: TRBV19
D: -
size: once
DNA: TGTGCCAGTAGTATGACCCGCGGCCAGGGGAATGACTATGGCTACACCTTC
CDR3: CASSMTRGQGNDYGYTF

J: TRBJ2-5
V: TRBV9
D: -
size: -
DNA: TGTGCCAGCAGCGTTAGGGGTGCAGGTACGGAGACCCAGTACTTC
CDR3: CASSVRGAGTETQYF

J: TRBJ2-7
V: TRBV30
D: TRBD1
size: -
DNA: TGTGCCCAAAGGACAGGTTCCTACGAGCAGTACTTC
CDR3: CAQRTGSYEQYF

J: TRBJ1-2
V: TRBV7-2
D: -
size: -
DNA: TGTGCCAGCAGCTTAGAAATTGGGAACTATGGCTACACCTTC
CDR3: CASSLEIGNYGYTF

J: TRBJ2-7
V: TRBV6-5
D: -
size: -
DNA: TGTGCCAGCAGTCCCGTTGGGAGGTACGAGCAGTACTTC
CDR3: CASSPVGRYEQYF

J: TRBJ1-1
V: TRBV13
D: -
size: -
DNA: TGTGCCAGCAGCTTAGGAGGAGGGGAAGGTGAAGCTTTCTTT
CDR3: CASSLGGGEGEAFF

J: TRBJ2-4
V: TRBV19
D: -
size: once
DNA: TGTGCCAGTAGGGAGGAAGGTCTAGCCAAAAACATTCAGTACTTC
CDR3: CASREEGLAKNIQYF

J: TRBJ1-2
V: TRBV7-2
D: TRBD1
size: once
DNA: TGTGCCAGCAGCTCGGACAGGGACTATGGCTACACCTTC
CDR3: CASSSDRDYGYTF

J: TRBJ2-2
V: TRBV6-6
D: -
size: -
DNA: TGTGCCAGCAGTTGGTGGGTTCACAGCACCGGGGAGCTGTTTTTT
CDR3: CASSWWVHSTGELFF

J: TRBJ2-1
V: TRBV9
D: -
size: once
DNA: TGTGCCAGCAGCACCACAGCATACAATGAGCAGTTCTTC
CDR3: CASSTTAYNEQFF

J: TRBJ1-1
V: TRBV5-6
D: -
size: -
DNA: TGTGCCAGCAGCTTGGCCGGGGGGAATCTGAACACTGAAGCTTTCTTT
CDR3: CASSLAGGNLNTEAFF

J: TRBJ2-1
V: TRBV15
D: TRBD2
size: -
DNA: TGTGCCACCAGCAGAGCTAGCGGGAGGGTGTCTAGCTCCTACAATGAGCAGTTCTTC
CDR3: CATSRASGRVSSSYNEQFF

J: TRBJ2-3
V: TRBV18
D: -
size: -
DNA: TGTGCCAGCTCACCACCGCCGGCAGATACGCAGTATTTT
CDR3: CASSPPPADTQYF

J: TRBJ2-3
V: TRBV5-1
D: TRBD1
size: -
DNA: TGCGCCAGCAGCTTGGGTACCGGACAGGTCACAGATACGCAGTATTTT
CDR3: CASSLGTGQVTDTQYF

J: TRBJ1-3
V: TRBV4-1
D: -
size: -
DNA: TGCGCCAGCACCCACAGGGCTGGAAACACCATATATTTT
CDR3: CASTHRAGNTIYF

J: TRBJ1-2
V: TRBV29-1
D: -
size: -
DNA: TGCAGCGTTGAACGCAGGACCTCATCCTATGGCTACACCTTC
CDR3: CSVERRTSSYGYTF

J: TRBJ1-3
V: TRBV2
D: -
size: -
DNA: TGTGCCAGCAGCAGAGGGGAATCTGGAAACACCATATATTTT
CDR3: CASSRGESGNTIYF

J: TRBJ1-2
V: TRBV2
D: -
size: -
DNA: TGTGCCAGCAGTGTTATAGCAGGGAAAAGGGGTAACTATGGCTACACCTTC
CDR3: CASSVIAGKRGNYGYTF

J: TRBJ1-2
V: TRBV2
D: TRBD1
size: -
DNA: TGTGCCAGCGGTTCGACAGGGGGCGCCGGCTATGGCTACACCTTC
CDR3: CASGSTGGAGYGYTF

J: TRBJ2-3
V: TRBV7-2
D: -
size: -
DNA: TGTGCCAGCAGCTTAGTTGTGCGGGATACGCAGTATTTT
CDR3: CASSLVVRDTQYF

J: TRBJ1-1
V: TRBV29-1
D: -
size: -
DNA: TGCAGCGTTGAACTCAGGGGGAACACTGAAGCTTTCTTT
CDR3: CSVELRGNTEAFF

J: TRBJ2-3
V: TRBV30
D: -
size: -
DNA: TGTGCCTGGAGTCACGGGGCGGGGGCAGGAGATACGCAGTATTTT
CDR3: CAWSHGAGAGDTQYF

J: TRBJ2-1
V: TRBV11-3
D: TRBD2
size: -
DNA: TGTGCCAGCAGCCCACTAGCGGGAGGGCAATATGAGCAGTTCTTC
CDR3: CASSPLAGGQYEQFF

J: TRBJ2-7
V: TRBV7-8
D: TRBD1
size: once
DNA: TGTGCCAGCAGCCCCGATCTGGACAGGGTAGGGTACGAGCAGTACTTC
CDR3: CASSPDLDRVGYEQYF

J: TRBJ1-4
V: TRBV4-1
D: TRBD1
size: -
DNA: TGCGCCAGCAGCCAAGAGGACAGGGGGGCTAATGAAAAACTGTTTTTT
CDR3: CASSQEDRGANEKLFF

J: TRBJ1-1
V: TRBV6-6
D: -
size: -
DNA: TGTGCCAGCAGATTAGGGGGTACGGGTGAAGCTTTCTTT
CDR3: CASRLGGTGEAFF

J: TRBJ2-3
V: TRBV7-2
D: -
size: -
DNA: TGTGCCAGCAGCTTAGGGGGTTTAGATACGCAGTATTTT
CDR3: CASSLGGLDTQYF

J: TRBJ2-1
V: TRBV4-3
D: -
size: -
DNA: TGCGCCAGCAGCCACAAAACAGGGTACAATGAGCAGTTCTTC
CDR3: CASSHKTGYNEQFF

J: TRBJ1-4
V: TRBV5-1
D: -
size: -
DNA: TGCGCCAGCAGCTTGTTAAGTGACGAAAAACTGTTTTTT
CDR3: CASSLLSDEKLFF